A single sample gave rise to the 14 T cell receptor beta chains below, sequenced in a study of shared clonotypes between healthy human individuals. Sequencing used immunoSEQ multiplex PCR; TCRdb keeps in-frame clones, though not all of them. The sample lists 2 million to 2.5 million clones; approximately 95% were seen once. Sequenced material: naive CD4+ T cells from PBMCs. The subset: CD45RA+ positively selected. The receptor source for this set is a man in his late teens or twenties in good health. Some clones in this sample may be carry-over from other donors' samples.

The CDR3 sequence is CATSRYSYNEQFF. The CDR3 nucleotides are TGTGCCACCAGCAGATACTCCTACAATGAGCAGTTCTTC. The chain links TRBV15 to TRBJ2-1, with D unclear. The V and J ends lost 2 bases and 0 bases respectively, with 2 bases between them. From germline, CDR1 is LNHNV and CDR2 YYDKDF (reference sequence). The CDR3 is 13 amino acids.

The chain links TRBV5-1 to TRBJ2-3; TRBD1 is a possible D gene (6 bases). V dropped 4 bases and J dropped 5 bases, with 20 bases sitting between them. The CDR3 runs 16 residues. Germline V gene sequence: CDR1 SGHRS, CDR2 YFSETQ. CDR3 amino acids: CASSRGTNPQVDTQYF. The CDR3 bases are TGCGCCAGCAGCAGGGGGACCAACCCGCAGGTAGATACGCAGTATTTT. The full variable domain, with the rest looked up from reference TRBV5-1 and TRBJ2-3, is KAGVTQTPRYLIKTRGQQVTLSCSPISGHRSVSWYQQTPGQGLQFLFEYFSETQRNKGNFPGRFSGRQFSNSRSEMNVSTLELGDSALYLCASSRGTNPQVDTQYFGPGTRLTVL.

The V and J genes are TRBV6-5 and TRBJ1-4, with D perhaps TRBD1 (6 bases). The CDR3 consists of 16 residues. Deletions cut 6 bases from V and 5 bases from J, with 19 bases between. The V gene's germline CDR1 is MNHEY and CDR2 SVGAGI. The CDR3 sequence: CASRYPGGRENEKLFF. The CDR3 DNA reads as TGTGCCAGCAGATACCCGGGGGGCAGGGAGAATGAAAAACTGTTTTTT.

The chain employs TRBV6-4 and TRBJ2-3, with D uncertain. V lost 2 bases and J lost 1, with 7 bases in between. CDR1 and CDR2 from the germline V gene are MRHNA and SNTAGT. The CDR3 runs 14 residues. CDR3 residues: CASSDNRGTDTQYF. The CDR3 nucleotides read TGTGCCAGCAGTGACAACCGGGGCACAGATACGCAGTATTTT.

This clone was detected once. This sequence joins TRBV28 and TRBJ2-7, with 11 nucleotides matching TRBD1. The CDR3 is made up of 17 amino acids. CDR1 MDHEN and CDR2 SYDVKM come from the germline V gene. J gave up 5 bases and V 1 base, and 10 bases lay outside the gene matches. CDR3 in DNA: TGTGCCAGCAGTTTATTGCAGGGTGGACAGGGGGCCCACGAGCAGTACTTC. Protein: CASSLLQGGQGAHEQYF.

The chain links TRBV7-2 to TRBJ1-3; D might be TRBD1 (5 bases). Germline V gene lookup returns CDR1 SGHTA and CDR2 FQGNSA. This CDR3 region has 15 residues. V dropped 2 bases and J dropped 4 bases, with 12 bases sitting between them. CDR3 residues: CASSLWRGSGNTIYF. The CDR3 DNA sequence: TGTGCCAGCAGCTTATGGCGGGGGTCCGGAAACACCATATATTTT.

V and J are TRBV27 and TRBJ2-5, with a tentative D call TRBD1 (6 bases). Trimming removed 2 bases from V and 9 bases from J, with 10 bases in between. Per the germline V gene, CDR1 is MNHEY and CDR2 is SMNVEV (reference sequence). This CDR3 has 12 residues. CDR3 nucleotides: TGTGCCAGCAGTTTAACGTCAGGGGCCCAGTACTTC. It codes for CASSLTSGAQYF.

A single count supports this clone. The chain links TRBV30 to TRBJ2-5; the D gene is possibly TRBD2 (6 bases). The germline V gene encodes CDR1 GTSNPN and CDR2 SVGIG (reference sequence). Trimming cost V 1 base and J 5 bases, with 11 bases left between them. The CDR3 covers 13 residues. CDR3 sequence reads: CAWSGVGGETQYF. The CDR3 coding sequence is TGTGCCTGGAGTGGTGTAGGAGGGGAGACCCAGTACTTC.

For the CDR3, the DNA is TGTGCCAGCAGTAGCCGTACAGGGCTGAACACTGAAGCTTTCTTT. Its protein product is CASSSRTGLNTEAFF. The gene calls are TRBV6-6 and TRBJ1-1; maybe TRBD1 (6 bases). The CDR3 has 15 amino acids. Germline values: CDR1 MNHNY, CDR2 SVGAGI (reference sequence). V dropped 5 bases and J dropped 0 bases, with 13 bases sitting between them.

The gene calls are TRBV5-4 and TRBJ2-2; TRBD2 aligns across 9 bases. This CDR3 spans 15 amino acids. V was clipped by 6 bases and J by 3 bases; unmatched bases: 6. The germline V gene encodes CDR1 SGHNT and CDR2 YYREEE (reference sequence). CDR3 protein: CASMAGGGDTGELFF. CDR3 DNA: TGTGCCAGCATGGCGGGAGGGGGTGACACCGGGGAGCTGTTTTTT.

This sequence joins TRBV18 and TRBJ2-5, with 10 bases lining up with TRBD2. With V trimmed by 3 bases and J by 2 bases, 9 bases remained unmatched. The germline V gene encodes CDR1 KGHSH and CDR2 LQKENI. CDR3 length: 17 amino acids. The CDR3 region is CASSPRLAGKIQETQYF. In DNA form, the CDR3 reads TGTGCCAGCTCACCGAGACTAGCGGGCAAGATTCAAGAGACCCAGTACTTC. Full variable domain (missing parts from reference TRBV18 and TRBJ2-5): NAGVMQNPRHLVRRRGQEARLRCSPMKGHSHVYWYRQLPEEGLKFMVYLQKENIIDESGMPKERFSAEFPKEGPSILRIQQVVRGDSAAYFCASSPRLAGKIQETQYFGPGTRLLVL.

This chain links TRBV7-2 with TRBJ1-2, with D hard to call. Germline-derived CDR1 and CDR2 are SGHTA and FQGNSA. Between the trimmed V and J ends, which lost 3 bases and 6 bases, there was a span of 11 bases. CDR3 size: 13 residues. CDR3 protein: CASSFIQADGYTF. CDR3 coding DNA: TGTGCCAGCAGCTTTATCCAGGCTGATGGCTACACCTTC.

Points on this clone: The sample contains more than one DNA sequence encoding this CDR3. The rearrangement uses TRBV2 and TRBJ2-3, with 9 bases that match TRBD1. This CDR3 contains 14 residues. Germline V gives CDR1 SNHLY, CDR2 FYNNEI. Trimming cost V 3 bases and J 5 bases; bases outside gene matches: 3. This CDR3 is CASSEGQGGDTQYF. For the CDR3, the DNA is TGTGCCAGCAGTGAGGGACAGGGAGGAGATACGCAGTATTTT.

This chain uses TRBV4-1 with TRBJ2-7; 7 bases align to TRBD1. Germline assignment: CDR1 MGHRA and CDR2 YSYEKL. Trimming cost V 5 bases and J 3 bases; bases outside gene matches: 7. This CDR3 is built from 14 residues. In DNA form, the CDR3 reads TGCGCCAGCAGCTACGGGACAGCCAACTACGAGCAGTACTTC. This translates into CASSYGTANYEQYF.